The 10 T cell receptor beta chains below were found in one sample sequenced in a study of shared clonotypes between healthy human individuals (dated by TCRdb to about 2020). Libraries were built with the immunoSEQ multiplex PCR assay. Not all clones reach the TCRdb copy of this immuneACCESS table, which keeps in-frame sequences only. Checked studies attribute under half of the gap to unresolved V genes and leave the rest unexplained. The sample records about 980,000 clones, around 80% of which are singletons. Of the sample, roughly 1.5% is held by the ten largest clones. Material for sequencing was memory CD4+ T cells sorted from blood. What this sample's cell subset or site label stands for: CD45RA-negative fraction. The receptor source for this set is a man between 18 and 29 years old in good health.

This chain links TRBV5-1 with TRBJ2-7, with D perhaps TRBD2 (5 bases). The CDR3 is made up of 14 amino acids. The V and J ends lost 4 bases and 4 bases respectively, with 15 bases between them. From germline, CDR1 is SGHRS and CDR2 YFSETQ. CDR3 amino acids: CASSARTGTYEQYF. CDR3 nucleotide sequence: TGCGCCAGCAGCGCTCGGACGGGAACTTACGAGCAGTACTTC.

As DNA, the CDR3 is TGCGCCAGCAGCCCGGCAGACAGGGGAAACCAAGAGACCCAGTACTTC. Translating gives CASSPADRGNQETQYF. The rearrangement joins TRBV5-1 to TRBJ2-5, with 8 bases that match TRBD1. The CDR3 consists of 16 residues. J lost 0 bases, V lost 4 bases, and 8 bases had no gene match. CDR1 and CDR2 (germline): SGHRS, YFSETQ.

About this clone: At the DNA level, this CDR3 is encoded by other sequences in the same sample as well. This chain links TRBV5-1 with TRBJ2-5, with D perhaps being TRBD1 or TRBD2 (5 bases each). This CDR3 spans 14 amino acids. Between the trimmed V and J ends, which lost 0 bases and 5 bases, there was a span of 11 bases. Germline assignment: CDR1 SGHRS and CDR2 YFSETQ. The CDR3 loop is CASSLDWGRETQYF. In DNA, the CDR3 is TGCGCCAGCAGCTTGGACTGGGGACGGGAGACCCAGTACTTC.

This clone was detected a few times. Other nucleotide sequences from this sample produce the same CDR3. V gene TRBV5-6 combines with J gene TRBJ1-3; D gene ambiguous. Germline-derived CDR1 and CDR2 are SGHDT and YYEEEE. This CDR3 region has 16 residues. Trimming removed 0 bases from V and 0 bases from J, with 10 bases in between. CDR3 loop: CASSLAGGSSGNTIYF. CDR3 in DNA: TGTGCCAGCAGCTTGGCTGGTGGGAGCTCTGGAAACACCATATATTTT.

The chain links TRBV5-1 to TRBJ2-3; 7 bases map to TRBD2. CDR1 and CDR2 (germline): SGHRS, YFSETQ. The CDR3 has 14 amino acids. V shed 6 bases, J shed 6 bases, and the junction held 10 bases outside the gene matches. CDR3 DNA: TGCGCCAGCAAACGCCTAGCGGAGGGGGATACGCAGTATTTT. Amino acid sequence: CASKRLAEGDTQYF.

V usage is TRBV25-1 and J usage is TRBJ2-1; D is perhaps TRBD2 (5 bases). V was cut by 4 bases and J by 3 bases, with 10 bases left in between. Germline V gene sequence: CDR1 MGHDK, CDR2 SYGVNS. The CDR3 has 14 amino acids. The CDR3 loop is CASSGRTVYNEQFF. The CDR3 nucleotides are TGTGCCAGCAGTGGGAGGACTGTCTACAATGAGCAGTTCTTC.

The genes are TRBV7-9 and TRBJ2-7; TRBD2 matches at 9 bases. In germline, CDR1 is SEHNR, CDR2 FQNEAQ (reference sequence). The CDR3 contains 17 residues. J was trimmed by 0 bases and V by 0 bases; bases with no gene match: 6. The CDR3 DNA is TGTGCCAGCAGCTTAGCTTTAGCGGGGGTCAGCTCCTACGAGCAGTACTTC. It encodes CASSLALAGVSSYEQYF.

This clone has just one count. The V gene is TRBV10-3, the J gene TRBJ2-2; D gene unclear. The CDR3 spans 13 residues. Trimming shortened V by 1 base and J by 5 bases, and 5 bases separated the two germline ends. The germline V gene encodes CDR1 ENHRY and CDR2 SYGVKD. The CDR3, as DNA: TGTGCCATCAGTGAGTTTGGGACCGGGGAGCTGTTTTTT. Amino acid sequence: CAISEFGTGELFF.

V usage is TRBV25-1 and J usage is TRBJ2-1; 15 positions match TRBD2. This CDR3 is built from 14 residues. Unmatched junction bases numbered 2, after V lost 6 bases and J lost 8 bases. Germline V CDR1 and CDR2: MGHDK, SYGVNS. The CDR3 bases are TGTGCCAGCAGCGGACTAGCGGGAGGGGATGAGCAGTTCTTC. It codes for CASSGLAGGDEQFF.

V and J are TRBV4-2 and TRBJ2-2; perhaps TRBD2 as D (7 bases). The germline V gene has CDR1 LGHNA and CDR2 YNFKEQ. The CDR3 is 19 residues long. V was pared by 2 bases and J by 5 bases, with 24 bases between. CDR3 protein: CASSQTKKGGVGVTGELFF. The CDR3 region has the DNA TGTGCCAGCAGCCAAACTAAAAAGGGGGGGGTAGGTGTAACCGGGGAGCTGTTTTTT.